These 4 T cell receptor beta chains originate from one sample sequenced in a study of T cells in Graves' hyperthyroidism and ophthalmopathy. RNA transcripts were the template for amplifying TCR beta CDR3 regions. The TCR CDR3 first-round RT-PCR relied on the HTBI primer set. TCRdb passed the multiplex PCR reads through MiXCR, listing each CDR3 protein once. The sample has approximately 600,000 distinct CDR3 sequences, roughly 14% seen once. Sequencing was carried out using blood. The receptors here all came from a woman between 40 and 50 years old with Graves' ophthalmopathy.

This clonotype was found many times. One junction end does not reproduce the germline sequence, and a read error may be involved. This chain joins TRBV10-3 and TRBJ1-1; D is possibly TRBD1 (5 bases). The germline CDR1 and CDR2 sequences are ENHRY and SYGVKD. This CDR3 has 12 residues. CDR3: CTISRGAAEAFF. The DNA for the CDR3 is TGTACCATCAGTCGAGGGGCGGCCGAAGCTTTCTTT.

This clonotype appeared many times. V and J are TRBV11-2 and TRBJ2-7, with 9 bases matching TRBD2. The CDR3 has 16 amino acids. V was pared by 5 bases and J by 6 bases, with 14 bases of the junction left unmatched. Per the germline V gene, CDR1 is SGHAT and CDR2 is FQNNGV. CDR3 sequence (DNA): TGTGCCAGCAGCACCCTTATGGTAGCGGGAGTAAGCGAGCAGTACTTC. Translating it yields CASSTLMVAGVSEQYF.

This clonotype has only a few counts. This rearrangement joins TRBV15 to TRBJ2-7; possible D gene TRBD2, 6 bases. Trimming stripped 3 bases from V and 3 bases from J, with 18 bases between. The CDR3 contains 16 residues. CDR1 LNHNV and CDR2 YYDKDF come from the germline V gene (reference sequence). CDR3 amino acids: CATSSPKPGLVYEQYF. In DNA, the CDR3 is TGTGCCACCAGCAGCCCGAAACCGGGACTCGTCTACGAGCAGTACTTC.

This clonotype was picked up a small number of times. The V and J genes are TRBV25-1 and TRBJ1-1, with a possible D match to TRBD1 (5 bases). From germline, CDR1 is MGHDK and CDR2 SYGVNS. V lost 5 bases to trimming and J lost 4 bases, with 11 bases between them. The CDR3 has 13 residues. The CDR3 nucleotides read TGTGCCAGCAGTCATGGGGCTGCCACTGAAGCTTTCTTT. Residues: CASSHGAATEAFF.